This T cell receptor (beta chain) emerged from a study of cytomegalovirus exposure and HLA in healthy donors. At the level of the study: For the approximately 430 genotyped donors, 75% to 90% fell within the Caucasian-associated ancestry cluster.

To note about this clone: Its antigen is undetermined.

This CDR3 has 14 amino acids. V dropped 2 bases and J dropped 6; count of bases not matched to a gene: 5. Germline V gene sequence: CDR1 MDHEN, CDR2 SYDVKM. Findings and limits, study-wide: In an earlier analysis, most TCR beta V segments were productive about 90% or about 30% of the time.

13 Jbeta primers and 60 Vbeta primers were used for the PCR. TCRdb's copy holds only in-frame clones and misses some; the assay was immunoSEQ multiplex PCR. The sample records roughly 190,000 clones, roughly four fifths being singletons. The source is a woman aged 25 to 45 in good health and CMV-seropositive. This rearrangement joins TRBV28 to TRBJ2-7; 9 bases agree with TRBD1. The sequenced sample consisted of PBMCs. The CDR3 loop is CASSLIGQGSEQYF. The CDR3 coding sequence is TGTGCCAGCAGTTTAATCGGACAGGGGAGCGAGCAGTACTTC.